This paragraph reports one T cell receptor (beta chain). The source of the sample is a study of cytotoxic CD8 clonotypes in ibrutinib-treated CLL. At the level of the study: The group held 10 to 11 relapsed/refractory and about 15 treatment-naive patients, with under 18 IGHV unmutated.

CDR3 length: 17 amino acids. V was pared by 1 base and J by 6 bases, with 10 bases of the junction left unmatched. CDR1 LGHNA and CDR2 YNFKEQ come from the germline V gene. Sequencing used immunoSEQ multiplex PCR; TCRdb keeps in-frame clones, though not all of them. The table lists about 160,000 clones, approximately 80% of them singletons, with roughly 4.5% in the top ten. This chain connects TRBV4-2 to TRBJ1-5; TRBD1 agrees at 9 bases. The source was PBMCs, collected after 24 months of ibrutinib treatment. This TCR was sampled from a human donor with chronic lymphocytic leukemia. As DNA, the CDR3 is TGTGCCAGCAGCCAAGTCGGCCAGGACAGGGGAGCTCAGCCCCAGCATTTT. It translates to CASSQVGQDRGAQPQHF.